This is a list of T cell receptor beta chains from one sample in a study of blood T cell repertoires in COVID-19. Generated by immunoSEQ multiplex PCR, the TCRdb table keeps only in-frame clones and is missing some. The data show about 180,000 clones, under 90% seen once. The material sequenced was peripheral blood. These receptors all come from a human donor in a cohort sampled during active COVID-19. Each CDR3 is given with its conserved first and last residue. The order of the fields is D gene, J gene, V gene, CDR3 protein. The D gene is left open where the match is weak.

d_call: TRBD2
j_call: TRBJ2-7
v_call: TRBV5-1
cdr3_aa: CASSLGDYYEQYF

d_call: -
j_call: TRBJ2-7
v_call: TRBV12-3/TRBV12-4
cdr3_aa: CASSEAYEQYF

d_call: -
j_call: TRBJ2-3
v_call: TRBV4-2
cdr3_aa: CASSQRGAWGGGNTDTQYF

d_call: TRBD2
j_call: TRBJ2-1
v_call: TRBV6-2/TRBV6-3
cdr3_aa: CASSYPRTSGGYNEQFF

d_call: -
j_call: TRBJ1-4
v_call: TRBV2
cdr3_aa: CASSEQGSVGNEKLFF

d_call: -
j_call: TRBJ2-1
v_call: TRBV9
cdr3_aa: CASSMYGQLLRGYNEQFF

d_call: -
j_call: TRBJ2-5
v_call: TRBV9
cdr3_aa: CASSAGGRETQYF

d_call: -
j_call: TRBJ2-3
v_call: TRBV29-1
cdr3_aa: CSVVVDTQYF

d_call: -
j_call: TRBJ1-5
v_call: TRBV6-4
cdr3_aa: CASSGLGGGDQPQHF

d_call: -
j_call: TRBJ2-7
v_call: TRBV5-1
cdr3_aa: CASSLGQRYEQYF

d_call: -
j_call: TRBJ2-5
v_call: TRBV12-3/TRBV12-4
cdr3_aa: CASTRGQFQYF

d_call: -
j_call: TRBJ2-5
v_call: TRBV3-1/TRBV3-2
cdr3_aa: CASSQDRGRDIQETQYF

d_call: -
j_call: TRBJ1-4
v_call: TRBV3-1/TRBV3-2
cdr3_aa: CASSHPGTPSEKLFF

d_call: TRBD1
j_call: TRBJ1-1
v_call: TRBV7-9
cdr3_aa: CASSVTGVNTEAFF

d_call: -
j_call: TRBJ2-7
v_call: TRBV2
cdr3_aa: CASKAQYEQYF

d_call: TRBD1
j_call: TRBJ1-2
v_call: TRBV5-5
cdr3_aa: CASSLPGTGAYGYTF

d_call: -
j_call: TRBJ2-7
v_call: TRBV30
cdr3_aa: CAWTSKALYEQYF

d_call: -
j_call: TRBJ1-2
v_call: TRBV9
cdr3_aa: CASSVDRDYGYTF

d_call: -
j_call: TRBJ2-7
v_call: TRBV5-1
cdr3_aa: CASSSKAGRGNYEQYF

d_call: -
j_call: TRBJ2-6
v_call: TRBV19
cdr3_aa: CASSSRELGANVLTF

d_call: TRBD2
j_call: TRBJ2-7
v_call: TRBV3-1/TRBV3-2
cdr3_aa: CASSQAFPSGGASYEQYF

d_call: -
j_call: TRBJ1-2
v_call: TRBV5-6
cdr3_aa: CASSFTRLSGYTF

d_call: TRBD2
j_call: TRBJ2-2
v_call: TRBV5-6
cdr3_aa: CASSFAGGRLNTGELFF

d_call: TRBD1
j_call: TRBJ2-5
v_call: TRBV3-1/TRBV3-2
cdr3_aa: CASSETGVETQYF

d_call: -
j_call: TRBJ2-2
v_call: TRBV2
cdr3_aa: CASRGLINTGELFF

d_call: -
j_call: TRBJ2-5
v_call: TRBV6-5
cdr3_aa: CASSKREPLQETQYF

d_call: TRBD1
j_call: TRBJ1-1
v_call: TRBV19
cdr3_aa: CASSPTGGLSEAFF

d_call: -
j_call: TRBJ1-2
v_call: TRBV9
cdr3_aa: CASSATGTRDYGYTF

d_call: -
j_call: TRBJ1-5
v_call: TRBV2
cdr3_aa: CATLPHRENNQPQHF

d_call: TRBD1
j_call: TRBJ1-3
v_call: TRBV5-1
cdr3_aa: CASSRDRNSGNTIYF